The clone carrying this TCR beta chain was detected only a few times. This table comes from immunoSEQ multiplex PCR, and its TCRdb copy is limited to in-frame clones, with some not included. Of some 300,000 clones listed, 70% to 80% are singletons. The CDR3 contains 14 residues. The V gene's germline CDR1 is LGHNA and CDR2 YNFKEQ. V shed 0 bases and J shed 8 bases, with 10 bases lying between them. This specimen belongs to a study of cytotoxic CD8 clonotypes in ibrutinib-treated CLL. The origin of this receptor is a human donor with chronic lymphocytic leukemia. The chain employs TRBV4-2 and TRBJ1-4; weak D call: TRBD1 (6 bases). Material: PBMCs, obtained before ibrutinib treatment. The CDR3 DNA reads as TGTGCCAGCAGCCAAGAACAGGGACGGGAAAAACTGTTTTTT. Translating it yields CASSQEQGREKLFF.